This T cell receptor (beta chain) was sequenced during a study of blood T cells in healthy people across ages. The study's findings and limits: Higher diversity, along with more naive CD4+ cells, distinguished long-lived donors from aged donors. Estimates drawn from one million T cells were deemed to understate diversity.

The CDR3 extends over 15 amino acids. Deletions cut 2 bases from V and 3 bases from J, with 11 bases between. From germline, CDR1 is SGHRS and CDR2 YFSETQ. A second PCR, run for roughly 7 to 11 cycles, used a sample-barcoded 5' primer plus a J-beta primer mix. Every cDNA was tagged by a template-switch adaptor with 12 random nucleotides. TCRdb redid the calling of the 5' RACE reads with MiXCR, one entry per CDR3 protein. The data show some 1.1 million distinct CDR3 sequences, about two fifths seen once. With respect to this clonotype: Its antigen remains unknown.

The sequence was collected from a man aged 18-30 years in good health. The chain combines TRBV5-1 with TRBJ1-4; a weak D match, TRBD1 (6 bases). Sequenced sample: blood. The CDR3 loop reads CASSLSQGPNEKLFF. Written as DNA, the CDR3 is TGCGCCAGCAGCTTATCACAGGGCCCTAATGAAAAACTGTTTTTT. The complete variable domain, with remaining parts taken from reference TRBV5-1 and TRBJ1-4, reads KAGVTQTPRYLIKTRGQQVTLSCSPISGHRSVSWYQQTPGQGLQFLFEYFSETQRNKGNFPGRFSGRQFSNSRSEMNVSTLELGDSALYLCASSLSQGPNEKLFFGSGTQLSVL.